This T cell receptor beta chain emerged from a study of T cell responses to AZD1222 COVID-19 vaccine. Study-wide findings and caveats: Seropositive status at baseline applied to only 5 or 6 AZD1222 recipients. Two AZD1222 doses significantly raised spike-specific TCR breadth and depth over controls.

Method: immunoSEQ multiplex PCR; TCRdb's copy keeps in-frame clones and lacks some. The table includes 95,000 to 150,000 clones, 85% to 95% detected once. Trimming took 2 bases from V and 2 from J; bases not matched to a gene: 8. The CDR3 extends over 16 amino acids. Germline lookup yields CDR1 SGHRS and CDR2 YFSETQ. As for this clone: Its specificity is unknown.

The V gene is TRBV5-1, the J gene TRBJ1-2; 8 bases map to TRBD1. The sample in question was peripheral blood, obtained on day 0 of AZD1222 vaccination. The source of this sequence is an adult in good health. CDR3 sequence: CASSFSPGGPNYGYTF. The CDR3, as DNA: TGCGCCAGCAGCTTCTCCCCAGGGGGCCCCAACTATGGCTACACCTTC.